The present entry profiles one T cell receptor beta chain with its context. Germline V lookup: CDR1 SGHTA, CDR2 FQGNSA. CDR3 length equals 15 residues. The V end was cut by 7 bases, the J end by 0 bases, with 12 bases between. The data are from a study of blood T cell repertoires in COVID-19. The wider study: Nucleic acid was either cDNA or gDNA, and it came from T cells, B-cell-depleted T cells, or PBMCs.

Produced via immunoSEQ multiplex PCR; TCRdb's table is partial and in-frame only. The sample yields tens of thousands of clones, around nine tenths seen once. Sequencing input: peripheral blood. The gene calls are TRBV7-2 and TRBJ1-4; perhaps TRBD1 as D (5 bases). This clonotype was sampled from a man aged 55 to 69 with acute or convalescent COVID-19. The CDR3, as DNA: TGTGCCAGCACCCTAGACAGAGCAACTAATGAAAAACTGTTTTTT. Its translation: CASTLDRATNEKLFF.